This TCR beta chain appears in the sequencing data of a study of blood T cell repertoires in COVID-19. On the study more broadly: COVID-19 samples collected from the United States, Italy and Spain covered acute and convalescent phases. T cells, B-cell-depleted T cells, or PBMCs supplied cDNA or gDNA.

Comments on this clone: This same CDR3 is encoded by further DNA sequences in the sample.

Germline-derived CDR1 and CDR2 are MNHEY and SMNVEV (reference sequence). V lost 2 bases and J lost 4, with 8 bases in between. This CDR3 region has 13 residues. Generated by immunoSEQ multiplex PCR, the TCRdb table keeps only in-frame clones and is missing some. The sample has 250,000 or so clones, about 87% seen once. The sample was peripheral blood. The clonotype comes from a middle-aged woman who had recovered from COVID-19. The chain recombines TRBV27 with TRBJ1-2; D possibly corresponds to TRBD1 (6 bases). The CDR3 spells CASSLQGGYGYTF. DNA for the CDR3: TGTGCCAGCAGTTTACAAGGGGGCTATGGCTACACCTTC.